This TCR beta chain was captured in a study of cytomegalovirus exposure and HLA in healthy donors (dated by TCRdb to the late 2010s). With respect to the entire study: According to a later analysis, one platform produced both the roughly 110 validation repertoires and the roughly 640 repertoires of the first cohort. A separate validation cohort of 100 to 150 different subjects was used in addition to the 666-subject first cohort. The aim of the study was to test whether cataloging public T cell receptors could identify signatures of past pathogen exposure. To predict cytomegalovirus infection status, the study combined high-throughput TCR immunosequencing, statistical association of individual TCRs with disease status, and machine learning. Broader findings and caveats from the paper: The validation cohort had no HLA typing available for a later analysis, so co-occurrence within that cohort was assessed over all 120 or so repertoires. Of the cluster scores, 85% to 95% were above 0 in a later analysis, which found that TCRs clustered in the first cohort also tended to co-occur in the 95 to 150 validation repertoires. While some public TCRs were present in many individuals, most TCR sequences turned up only very rarely across donors. According to the authors, the approach could potentially be generalized to other disease states and immunological phenotypes. A total of roughly 160 TCR beta chains were listed by the study as associated with cytomegalovirus. Three of the identified cytomegalovirus-associated TCR beta chains were confirmed in vitro to be specific for cytomegalovirus antigens. In both the original and validation cohorts, the classifier was reported to diagnose cytomegalovirus status with high specificity and sensitivity.

Turning to this clone: It lacks a known antigen. Per-base qualities were not stored, and no clone one base away is much larger.

To prepare the library, the immunoSEQ multiplex PCR assay was applied. The original pipeline was this. A statistical classification framework was built for diagnosing cytomegalovirus status from the catalog of TCR beta chain sequences. TCRdb took this table from immuneACCESS and kept in-frame rearrangements with V and J called. Such tables lack part of the clones; where checked against another copy, unresolved V genes explain under half of the gap, and the rest is unexplained. V and J calls and clone size come straight from that table; D and trimming were deduced from the DNA. For this sample there are 200,000 to 250,000 clones; 80% to 85% appear just once. The ten largest clones capture over 12% of the sample. The donors belonged to the validation cohort of approximately 130 subjects, which was separate from the roughly 670-subject first cohort. The CDR3 runs 14 amino acids, cysteine and phenylalanine included. The sequence is cut down to CDR3 DNA, 42 bases in frame from base 1. Taken from the germline V gene (reference sequence), the CDR1 and CDR2 loops are GTSNPN and SVGIG. V is pruned by 4 bases and J by 8 bases, leaving 8 bases of the junction without a gene match.

This chain joins TRBV30 to TRBJ2-2; the central 9 bases match TRBD1. What was sequenced was PBMCs. The source is a woman in her 30s in good health and CMV-seropositive. The CDR3 in this case is CAWTVQGAGGELFF. The bases are TGTGCCTGGACAGTACAGGGGGCCGGAGGGGAGCTGTTTTTT. With the rest looked up from the reference TRBV30 and TRBJ2-2 genes rather than sequenced, the full variable domain is SQTIHQWPATLVQPVGSPLSLECTVEGTSNPNLYWYRQAAGRGLQLLFYSVGIGQISSEVPQNLSASRPQDRQFILSSKKLLLSDSGFYLCAWTVQGAGGELFFGEGSRLTVL.